This T cell receptor beta chain was captured by sequencing in a study of T-cell reconstitution after alpha-beta-depleted transplantation in children. The germline V gene encodes CDR1 MGHDK and CDR2 SYGVNS. This CDR3 has 15 residues. Between the trimmed V and J ends, which lost 3 bases and 5 bases, there was a span of 13 bases. A library of TCRbeta sequences, prepared with unique molecular identifiers, was generated. MiXCR, applied by TCRdb to the PCR reads, yields one record per CDR3 protein. The sample consists of just under 550,000 distinct CDR3 sequences, around 16% of them appearing once. The chain uses TRBV25-1 and TRBJ1-4; maybe TRBD1 (5 bases). The source of this sequence is a human donor who donated a stem cell graft to a child with acute lymphoblastic leukemia. The sequenced sample was PBMCs from the stem cell graft donor, obtained from the stem cell graft. CDR3 amino acids: CASSDTGFWNEKLFF. In nucleotides, the CDR3 is TGTGCCAGCAGTGATACAGGTTTTTGGAATGAAAAACTGTTTTTT.